Listed below are T cell receptor beta chains from one sample, sequenced in a study of cytomegalovirus exposure and HLA in healthy donors. TCRdb's table, derived via immunoSEQ multiplex PCR, lists solely in-frame clones and lacks some. This sample carries around 120,000 clones, approximately 90% of them seen once, and the ten largest clones take about 1.9%. The specimen sequenced was PBMCs. The origin of the receptors is a woman aged 18-30 years in good health and CMV-seronegative. CDR3s include the opening cysteine and the closing phenylalanine or tryptophan. D genes are given only for firm matches. Clone size is shown for a subset of rows, as once, few, many or a class of expanded clone.

TRBJ1-1 | . | TRBV28 | TRBD1 | TGTGCCAGCAGTCACACGGACAGGGGTCGACTCAACACTGAAGCTTTCTTT | CASSHTDRGRLNTEAFF
TRBJ1-4 | . | TRBV25-1 | . | TGTGCCAGCACCCCGGGAGGGACTGCAACTAATGAAAAACTGTTTTTT | CASTPGGTATNEKLFF
TRBJ1-3 | . | TRBV10-2 | . | TGCGCCAGCAGTGAGACCAAGGGGTTGGGAAACACCATATATTTT | CASSETKGLGNTIYF
TRBJ1-2 | . | TRBV5-4 | . | TGTGCCGTGGCAGGGCTGGATGGCTACACCTTC | CAVAGLDGYTF
TRBJ2-7 | . | TRBV5-1 | . | TGCGCCAGCAGCTTGGTGGGGGGACAGACAAGCTCGGACGAGCAGTACTTC | CASSLVGGQTSSDEQYF
TRBJ2-2 | . | TRBV5-1 | TRBD2 | TGCGCCAGCAGCTCCCGACTAGCGAGGAACACCGGGGAGCTGTTTTTT | CASSSRLARNTGELFF
TRBJ2-5 | . | TRBV7-2 | . | TGTGCCAGCAGCATTAGCATACAGGAGAAGGAGACCCAGTACTTC | CASSISIQEKETQYF
TRBJ2-2 | . | TRBV6-1 | . | TGTGCCAGCAGTGAGACTGCTGAATACGGGGAGCTGTTTTTT | CASSETAEYGELFF
TRBJ1-5 | . | TRBV28 | TRBD1 | TGTGCCAGCAGTTTTTCATCAGGGGGCGGAAATCAGCCCCAGCATTTT | CASSFSSGGGNQPQHF
TRBJ2-2 | few | TRBV7-3 | TRBD2 | TGTGCCAGCAGCTTAACTAGCGGGAGAAACACCGGGGAGCTGTTTTTT | CASSLTSGRNTGELFF
TRBJ1-2 | few | TRBV5-5 | . | TGTGCCAGCAGCTTAGGAGGGTCCCACTATGGCTACACCTTC | CASSLGGSHYGYTF
TRBJ2-7 | few | TRBV5-1 | TRBD1 | TGCGCCAGCAGCTCTCAGACAGGGGCCACATACGAGCAGTACTTC | CASSSQTGATYEQYF
TRBJ1-2 | . | TRBV13 | . | TGTGCCAGCAGATGGGGGCTCGGCTACACCTTC | CASRWGLGYTF
TRBJ1-1 | . | TRBV28 | . | TGTGCCAGCAGAAACACAGGGTGGTACACTGAAGCTTTCTTT | CASRNTGWYTEAFF
TRBJ1-6 | . | TRBV19 | . | TGTGCCAGTAGTGGGGTCCGGGAGTCCCTCCACTTT | CASSGVRESLHF
TRBJ2-5 | . | TRBV18 | TRBD2 | TGTGCCAGCTCACCACCCGGACTAGCGGGGGTGATGAGGGGGACCCAGTACTTC | CASSPPGLAGVMRGTQYF
TRBJ2-7 | . | TRBV4-1 | . | TGCGCCAGCAGCCAAGAGAGGTCGGAGACCTACGAGCAGTACTTC | CASSQERSETYEQYF
TRBJ1-5 | few | TRBV4-2 | . | TGTGCCAGCAGCTCGACTCGCAACGACAATCAGCCCCAGCATTTT | CASSSTRNDNQPQHF
TRBJ2-7 | . | TRBV6-1 | . | TGTGCCAGCAGTGAAGCTAGCGTTGGATCCTACGAGCAGTACTTC | CASSEASVGSYEQYF
TRBJ2-7 | . | TRBV4-3 | TRBD1 | TGCGCCAGCAGCCAAGATCCCGGACAGGGGGCGGACGAGCAGTACTTC | CASSQDPGQGADEQYF
TRBJ1-1 | . | TRBV6-6 | . | TGTGCCAGCAGTCTCAACAGGATCGAAGCTTTCTTT | CASSLNRIEAFF
TRBJ2-7 | . | TRBV11-1 | TRBD1 | TGTGCCAGCAGCTTGCAGACAGGGGGCCACGAGCAGTACTTC | CASSLQTGGHEQYF
TRBJ2-7 | . | TRBV2 | TRBD1 | TGTGCCAGCACCCGGCCGGGACAGGGCACCTACGAGCAGTACTTC | CASTRPGQGTYEQYF
TRBJ2-7 | . | TRBV2 | . | TGTGCCAGCAGGGGACATACAAAGTCAGAAAAGCAGTACTTC | CASRGHTKSEKQYF
TRBJ2-1 | . | TRBV30 | . | TGTGCCTGGAGTCGGGATAGGTACAATGAGCAGTTCTTC | CAWSRDRYNEQFF
TRBJ2-1 | . | TRBV4-1 | TRBD2 | TGCGCCAGCAGCCAAGTACCGACTAGCGGTTACAATGAGCAGTTCTTC | CASSQVPTSGYNEQFF
TRBJ2-7 | few | TRBV11-2 | . | TGTGCCAGCAGTCCTCTCTACGAGCAGTACTTC | CASSPLYEQYF
TRBJ1-3 | . | TRBV7-8 | TRBD1 | TGTGCCAGCAGCTGGGACAGAAGCTCTGGAAACACCATATATTTT | CASSWDRSSGNTIYF
TRBJ2-7 | . | TRBV13 | TRBD2 | TGTGCCAGCAGCTTAGATGGTAGCGGGGCCTACGAGCAGTACTTC | CASSLDGSGAYEQYF
TRBJ2-3 | . | TRBV29-1 | TRBD2 | TGCAGCGTGATCCGCGTAAGCGGGGGGGACACAGATACGCAGTATTTT | CSVIRVSGGDTDTQYF
TRBJ2-7 | . | TRBV7-6 | TRBD2 | TGTGCCAGCAGCGAGTTAGCGGGCAGCTCCTACGAGCAGTACTTC | CASSELAGSSYEQYF
TRBJ1-1 | . | TRBV5-6 | TRBD1 | TGTGCCAGCAGCTTTGACAGGGAGTGGGTGAACACTGAAGCTTTCTTT | CASSFDREWVNTEAFF
TRBJ2-1 | . | TRBV7-9 | TRBD2 | TGTGCCAGCAGCTCTAGCGCCGGGACTAGGCCCTACAATGAGCAGTTCTTC | CASSSSAGTRPYNEQFF
TRBJ2-7 | . | TRBV6-5 | TRBD2 | TGTGCCAGCAGACCGTTAGGAGGGAGGGCCTACGAGCAGTACTTC | CASRPLGGRAYEQYF
TRBJ2-7 | . | TRBV5-1 | TRBD1 | TGCGCCAGCAGCTTGGCGATGAGGACAGGGGCCTACGAGCAGTACTTC | CASSLAMRTGAYEQYF
TRBJ1-1 | . | TRBV6-5 | . | TGTGCCAGCAGGGCGGTAGCCGCTGAAGCTTTCTTT | CASRAVAAEAFF
TRBJ1-2 | few | TRBV7-9 | TRBD1 | TGTGCCAGCAGCCTAGGGACAGGGTGGGATGGCTACACCTTC | CASSLGTGWDGYTF
TRBJ1-3 | . | TRBV19 | TRBD1 | TGTGCCAGTAGGACTGGTGGGACAGGGGGTCGGACCATATATTTT | CASRTGGTGGRTIYF
TRBJ1-1 | once | TRBV6-5 | . | TGTGCCAGCAGTTACAACTGGGGGGAGGGCACTGAAGCTTTCTTT | CASSYNWGEGTEAFF
TRBJ2-1 | once | TRBV2 | . | TGTGCCAGCAGTGAAGTGTCTAGACCTGAGCAGTTCTTC | CASSEVSRPEQFF
TRBJ2-3 | . | TRBV5-1 | TRBD2 | TGCGCCAGCAGCTTTGGGGGGGAAGATACGCAGTATTTT | CASSFGGEDTQYF
TRBJ2-7 | . | TRBV5-1 | . | TGCGCCAGCAGCCCTAGAGTGGGTTCCTACGAGCAGTACTTC | CASSPRVGSYEQYF
TRBJ2-5 | . | TRBV4-3 | . | TGCGCCAGCAGCCAAGTTGGGGCCTTAGGGGAGACCCAGTACTTC | CASSQVGALGETQYF
TRBJ1-4 | . | TRBV6-5 | . | TGTGCCAGCAGTCGATCAGGGGCAACTAATGAAAAACTGTTTTTT | CASSRSGATNEKLFF
TRBJ2-1 | . | TRBV6-1 | TRBD2 | TGTGCCAGCAGCCTGACTAGCGGAGGCTACAATGAGCAGTTCTTC | CASSLTSGGYNEQFF
TRBJ1-6 | . | TRBV4-1 | . | TGCGCCAGCAGCCAAGAGGACAGATATAATTCACCCCTCCACTTT | CASSQEDRYNSPLHF
TRBJ2-1 | . | TRBV4-2 | TRBD2 | TGTGCCAGCAGCCAACTCTTTTCCGGGCTAGCGGGGGAAAAATACAATGAGCAGTTCTTC | CASSQLFSGLAGEKYNEQFF
TRBJ2-5 | . | TRBV27 | TRBD2 | TGTGCCAGCAGCTATGCTAGCGGGGGGCGGTCTGTGACCCAGTACTTC | CASSYASGGRSVTQYF
TRBJ1-6 | . | TRBV6-5 | . | TGTGCCAGCAGTTACTCGATATTGACAGCCAATTCACCCCTCCACTTT | CASSYSILTANSPLHF